This T cell receptor beta chain was obtained from a study of blood T cell repertoires in COVID-19. Method: immunoSEQ multiplex PCR; TCRdb's copy keeps in-frame clones and lacks some. Of a few hundred thousand clones detected, around 88% appear once; the ten largest clones hold about 6.7%. Germline V gene data show CDR1 as LGHNA and CDR2 as YNFKEQ. The CDR3 has 15 amino acids. The J segment lost 2 bases and the V segment lost 3 bases, leaving 4 bases of the junction unmatched. Input material: peripheral blood. The origin of this receptor is a woman in her twenties or thirties with COVID-19, enrolled during active disease. V and J are TRBV4-2 and TRBJ1-1, with 9 nucleotides matching TRBD1. The CDR3 region is CASSQPGQGNTEAFF. The CDR3, as DNA: TGTGCCAGCAGCCAGCCGGGACAGGGTAACACTGAAGCTTTCTTT.